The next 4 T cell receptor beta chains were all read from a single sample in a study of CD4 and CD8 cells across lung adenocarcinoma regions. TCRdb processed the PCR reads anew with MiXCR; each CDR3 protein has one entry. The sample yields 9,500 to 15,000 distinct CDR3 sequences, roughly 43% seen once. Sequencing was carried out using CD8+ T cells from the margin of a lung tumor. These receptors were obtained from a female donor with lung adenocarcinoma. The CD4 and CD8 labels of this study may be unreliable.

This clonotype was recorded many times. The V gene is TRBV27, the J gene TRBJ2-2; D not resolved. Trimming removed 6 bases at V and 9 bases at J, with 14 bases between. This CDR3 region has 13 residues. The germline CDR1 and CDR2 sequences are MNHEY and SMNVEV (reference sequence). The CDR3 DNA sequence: TGTGCCAGCAGGGGCGATCGTGCCTGGGAGCTGTTTTTT. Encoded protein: CASRGDRAWELFF.

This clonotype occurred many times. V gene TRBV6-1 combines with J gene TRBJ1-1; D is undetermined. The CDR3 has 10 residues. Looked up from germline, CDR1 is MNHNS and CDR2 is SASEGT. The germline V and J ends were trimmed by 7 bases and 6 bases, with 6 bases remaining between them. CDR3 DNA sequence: TGTGCCAGCATATGGGCTGAAGCTTTCTTT. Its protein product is CASIWAEAFF.

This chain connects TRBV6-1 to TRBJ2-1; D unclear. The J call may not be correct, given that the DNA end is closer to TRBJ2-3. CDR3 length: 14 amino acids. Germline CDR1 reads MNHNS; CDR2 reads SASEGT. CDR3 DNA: TGTGCCAGCAGTCAGTTGGAGCGTTCCAATACGCAGTATTTT. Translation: CASSQLERSNTQYF.

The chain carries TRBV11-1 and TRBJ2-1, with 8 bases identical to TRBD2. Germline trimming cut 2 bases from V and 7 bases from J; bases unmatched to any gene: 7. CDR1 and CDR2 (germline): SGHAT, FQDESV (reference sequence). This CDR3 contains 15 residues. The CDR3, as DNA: TGTGCCAGCAGCTTATCACGGGGGGGCGGGAATGAGCAGTTCTTC. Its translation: CASSLSRGGGNEQFF.